The 4 T cell receptor beta chains below all came from one sample that was sequenced in a study of cytomegalovirus exposure and HLA in healthy donors (TCRdb year 2017). The library was produced with the immunoSEQ multiplex PCR assay. The multiplex PCR relied on a mix of 60 forward primers for TCR Vbeta segments and 13 reverse primers for TCR Jbeta segments. The clones in this table, taken by TCRdb from immuneACCESS, are in-frame only. Not every clone is retained; where verified, under half of the shortfall comes from an unresolved V gene, and the cause of the rest is unknown. In all, the sample holds 85,000 to 130,000 clones, and 75% of those were seen once. The leading ten clones occupy around 2.8% of the sample. The sequencing input was PBMCs. All receptors come from a male donor in good health and CMV-seropositive.

Only a few counts were recorded for this clone. V gene TRBV7-2 combines with J gene TRBJ1-2; 9 positions agree with TRBD1. The CDR3 spans 15 residues. The V and J ends lost 0 bases and 3 bases, in that order; junction bases with no gene match: 2. Germline CDR1 is SGHTA and CDR2 is FQGNSA. DNA of the CDR3: TGTGCCAGCAGCTTAGCGAGGACAGGGGACTATGGCTACACCTTC. Its protein is CASSLARTGDYGYTF.

The chain uses TRBV6-6 and TRBJ2-1, with 10 bases matching TRBD1. The CDR3 is 13 residues long. J was trimmed by 6 bases and V by 5 bases; bases with no gene match: 1. The germline CDR1 and CDR2 sequences are MNHNY and SVGAGI (reference sequence). The DNA of the CDR3 is TGTGCCAGCAGTCGGACAGGGGGCAATGAGCAGTTCTTC. Translated, it gives CASSRTGGNEQFF.

This chain uses TRBV27 with TRBJ2-7, with D perhaps matching TRBD1 (5 bases). The germline V gene has CDR1 MNHEY and CDR2 SMNVEV (reference sequence). This CDR3 has 14 amino acids. The V end was cut by 6 bases, the J end by 4 bases, with 16 bases between. This CDR3 is CASSRRRGSYEQYF. CDR3 nucleotide sequence: TGTGCCAGCAGCCGCAGAAGGGGATCTTACGAGCAGTACTTC.

The chain recombines TRBV25-1 with TRBJ2-2; 8 nucleotides line up with TRBD2. Trimming took 9 bases from V and 0 from J; bases not matched to a gene: 9. Per the germline V gene, CDR1 is MGHDK and CDR2 is SYGVNS. This CDR3 is built from 16 residues. The CDR3 nucleotides are TGTGCCAGTTCGGGGGGGGGAGGGACGAACACCGGGGAGCTGTTTTTT. Translating gives CASSGGGGTNTGELFF.